These T cell receptor beta chains were read from a single sample in a study of blood T cell repertoires in COVID-19. The assay was immunoSEQ multiplex PCR, and TCRdb's table has in-frame clones only and misses some. The data hold 470,000 or so clones, with approximately 83% observed a single time. What was sequenced was peripheral blood. The receptors originated from a human donor in a cohort sampled during active COVID-19. CDR3s include the opening cysteine and the closing phenylalanine or tryptophan. Each record gives: D gene, clone size, J gene, V gene, CDR3 DNA, CDR3 protein. A D gene is named only where the DNA matches it firmly. Rows give clone size only sometimes, using once, few, many, or a class for an expanded clone.

TRBD2 NA TRBJ2-1 TRBV11-3 TGTGCCAGCAGCTTCGGACTAGCGGGTTCCCGGCAGTTCTTC CASSFGLAGSRQFF
NA few TRBJ2-5 TRBV2 TGTGCCAGTTATACGGATAGCTACGAGACCCAGTACTTC CASYTDSYETQYF
TRBD1 NA TRBJ1-2 TRBV10-3 TGTGCCATCAGTGTGATAACAGGGGTCTATGGCTACACCTTC CAISVITGVYGYTF
TRBD2 once TRBJ2-5 TRBV6-6 TGTGCCAGCAGTTTTTGGACTAGCGGGACGGAGACCCAGTACTTC CASSFWTSGTETQYF
NA NA TRBJ1-1 TRBV6-5 TGTGCCAGCAGTTCCATGGACAGTCCGAACACTGAAGCTTTCTTT CASSSMDSPNTEAFF
TRBD2 NA TRBJ2-5 TRBV9 TGTGCCAGCAGCGTAGCTACTCGGGGGGGCATTGGCCAAGAGACCCAGTACTTC CASSVATRGGIGQETQYF
NA NA TRBJ1-2 TRBV6-2/TRBV6-3 TGTGCCAGCAGTTACTCGAGTCTCTATGGCTACACCTTC CASSYSSLYGYTF
TRBD1 NA TRBJ2-2 TRBV7-2 TGTGCCAGCAGCCTAGGACAGGGCACCGGGGAGCTGTTTTTT CASSLGQGTGELFF
NA once TRBJ1-4 TRBV18 TGTGCCAGCTCACCCTCTCAAGGGGTAAATGAAAAACTGTTTTTT CASSPSQGVNEKLFF
TRBD2 NA TRBJ2-1 TRBV7-3 TGTGCCAGCAGCCCCCGACTAGCGCGGACCCTCGCGGGGTACAATGAGCAGTTCTTC CASSPRLARTLAGYNEQFF
NA NA TRBJ2-2 TRBV7-7 TGTGCTAGCAGCTCCGGTTCGAACACCGGGGAGCTGTTTTTT CASSSGSNTGELFF
NA NA TRBJ1-2 TRBV9 TGTGCCAGCAGCGTAGGTCCAGGGCACAACTATGGCTACACCTTC CASSVGPGHNYGYTF
NA NA TRBJ2-5 TRBV6-2/TRBV6-3 TGTGCCAGCAGTCCATGGACGGCAGGGGTTGAGTTGACCCAGTACTTC CASSPWTAGVELTQYF
TRBD1 NA TRBJ1-2 TRBV6-5 TGTGCCAGCAGTTACTCGAGGACAGGGCGGGACGGCTACACCTTC CASSYSRTGRDGYTF
TRBD1 NA TRBJ2-6 TRBV6-5 TGTGCCAGCAGACAGGGGGCGACTGGGGCCAACGTCCTGACTTTC CASRQGATGANVLTF
TRBD1 few TRBJ2-7 TRBV7-9 TGTGCCAGCAGCGTACCGGGACAGCTCTACGAGCAGTACTTC CASSVPGQLYEQYF
TRBD1 NA TRBJ2-7 TRBV12-5 TGTGCTAGTGGTTTGGTCCTACGACAGGGCGACGAGCAGTACTTC CASGLVLRQGDEQYF
NA NA TRBJ2-3 TRBV10-1 TGCGCCAGCAGTGAGTCGGCACCCAGGGATACGCAGTATTTT CASSESAPRDTQYF
NA NA TRBJ2-1 TRBV10-1 TGCGCCAGCAGTGATACAGACGCCTACAATGAGCAGTTCTTC CASSDTDAYNEQFF
NA NA TRBJ1-1 TRBV19 TGTGCCAGTAGTATACCGGCGAAGACAGACGCCCCGGGTGAAGCTTTCTTT CASSIPAKTDAPGEAFF
NA NA TRBJ2-3 TRBV19 TGTGCCAGTAGATTGGGGACTCACCCTAGCACAGATACGCAGTATTTT CASRLGTHPSTDTQYF
TRBD1 NA TRBJ1-5 TRBV19 TGTGCCAGTAGTATAGTAAGGGACAGGGGTTCCCAGCATTTT CASSIVRDRGSQHF
TRBD1 once TRBJ2-7 TRBV18 TGTGCCAGCTCACCACCAAATCGGGACAGGGGGCTCTACGAGCAGTACTTC CASSPPNRDRGLYEQYF
NA few TRBJ2-7 TRBV30 TGTGCCTGGAGTGAAAAGGCAGGGAATCATTACGAGCAGTACTTC CAWSEKAGNHYEQYF
NA few TRBJ1-2 TRBV12-3/TRBV12-4 TGTGCCAGCAGTTCCGGGGGGGACTATGGCTACACCTTC CASSSGGDYGYTF
NA NA TRBJ2-1 TRBV30 TGTGCCTGGAGCCGCGGGACGGCCTACAATGAGCAGTTCTTC CAWSRGTAYNEQFF
TRBD1 NA TRBJ1-2 TRBV11-2 TGTGCCAGCAGCGTGGACAGGGGGAATTATGGCTACACCTTC CASSVDRGNYGYTF
TRBD2 NA TRBJ2-5 TRBV29-1 TGCAGCGTTGAGGGACTAGCGGGACACCCTACGGAGACCCAGTACTTC CSVEGLAGHPTETQYF
NA few TRBJ2-3 TRBV9 TGTGCCAGCAGCGTAGTCGCGAGCGGAGGAACAGATACGCAGTATTTT CASSVVASGGTDTQYF
NA NA TRBJ1-2 TRBV19 TGTGCCAGTAGTAACACCCTTATTCCCTATGGCTACACCTTC CASSNTLIPYGYTF
TRBD2 NA TRBJ2-3 TRBV3-1/TRBV3-2 TGTGCCAGCAGCCAAGGGCGGGAGCGGGAAACAGATACGCAGTATTTT CASSQGRERETDTQYF
TRBD1 NA TRBJ1-1 TRBV18 TGTGCCAGCTCGTCCAGGGGGGTAGGGGCTGAAGCTTTCTTT CASSSRGVGAEAFF
NA NA TRBJ1-5 TRBV28 TGTGCCAGCAGTTTAATGCAGAATAGCAATCAGCCCCAGCATTTT CASSLMQNSNQPQHF
TRBD1 NA TRBJ1-2 TRBV19 TGTGCCAGTAGTAGGTCCGACAGGGGGAACTATGGCTACACCTTC CASSRSDRGNYGYTF
TRBD1 NA TRBJ1-5 TRBV2 TGTGCCAGCAGCCGGGACAGGGGTGGGCAGCCCCAGCATTTT CASSRDRGGQPQHF
NA NA TRBJ2-5 TRBV28 TGTGCCAGCCTTGAGGAAGAGACCCAGTACTTC CASLEEETQYF
TRBD2 once TRBJ2-1 TRBV19 TGTGCCAGTAGTATAAGACGGGGACTAGTAGCGGCTGAGCAGTTCTTC CASSIRRGLVAAEQFF
TRBD2 NA TRBJ2-4 TRBV6-5 TGTGCCAGCAGTCCCGGGACTAGCGCCAAAAACATTCAGTACTTC CASSPGTSAKNIQYF
NA NA TRBJ1-2 TRBV7-9 TGTGCCAGCAGCTTAGGGGAGGGGATCGGGCTTGGCTACACCTTC CASSLGEGIGLGYTF
NA NA TRBJ1-1 TRBV5-4 TGTGCCAGCTCACCTGGGGCGGTCTCGAACACTGAAGCTTTCTTT CASSPGAVSNTEAFF
TRBD1 NA TRBJ2-7 TRBV5-1 TGCGCCAGCAGCCCACGGACAGGGGCCTCGTCTCTTCCCTACGAGCAGTACTTC CASSPRTGASSLPYEQYF
NA NA TRBJ1-4 TRBV5-1 TGCGCCAGCAGCTTGGGTGGAGGAGGCGAAAAACTGTTTTTT CASSLGGGGEKLFF
NA NA TRBJ2-6 TRBV29-1 TGCAGCGTTGAGGCCACTGGGGCCAACGTCCTGACTTTC CSVEATGANVLTF
NA NA TRBJ2-7 TRBV6-5 TGTGCCAGCAGTTACTCGAGTGGAGCCCCCTACGAGCAGTACTTC CASSYSSGAPYEQYF
TRBD2 NA TRBJ2-2 TRBV9 TGTGCCAGCAGCGTAGATTTCCTCCCGGGACTAGTCGACACCGGGGAGCTGTTTTTT CASSVDFLPGLVDTGELFF
NA NA TRBJ1-6 TRBV2 TGTGCCTGCCACTTGAGCTCCTATAATTCACCCCTCCACTTT CACHLSSYNSPLHF
TRBD1 NA TRBJ1-1 TRBV5-1 TGCGCCAGCAGCTTGGGGGGGACAGCCTTGAACACTGAAGCTTTCTTT CASSLGGTALNTEAFF
NA NA TRBJ1-6 TRBV9 TGTGCCAGCAGCCTAAGACAGCAGAGCTCCTATAATTCACCCCTCCACTTT CASSLRQQSSYNSPLHF
NA NA TRBJ1-1 TRBV4-2 TGTGCCAGCAGCCAAGACGGGGGTTTGAACACTGAAGCTTTCTTT CASSQDGGLNTEAFF
TRBD1 once TRBJ2-7 TRBV7-2 TGTGCCAGCAGCAGGATACCAGGGGGTGACCTTGAGCAGTACTTC CASSRIPGGDLEQYF
NA once TRBJ1-5 TRBV19 TGTGCCAGTAGTATAGCCCCGTCGAGGCAGCCTAATCAGCCCCAGCATTTT CASSIAPSRQPNQPQHF
TRBD1 NA TRBJ1-2 TRBV5-8 TGTGCCAGCAGCTTGATGGGGACAGGGGGAAACACCTTC CASSLMGTGGNTF
NA NA TRBJ2-7 TRBV14 TGTGCCAGCAGCCAAGCCGCCGCGGTGGAGCAGTACTTC CASSQAAAVEQYF
TRBD2 once TRBJ2-7 TRBV5-6 TGTGCCAGCAGCGAACAAGTTTACCTAGCGGACTCCTACGAGCAGTACTTC CASSEQVYLADSYEQYF
TRBD1 NA TRBJ1-3 TRBV10-3 TGTGCCACCGGACAGGGCCTCTCTGGAAACACCATATATTTT CATGQGLSGNTIYF
NA NA TRBJ1-5 TRBV6-1 TGTGCCAGCAGTGAAATAGAGAATACTCAGCCCCAGCATTTT CASSEIENTQPQHF
NA NA TRBJ1-4 TRBV28 TGTGCCAGCAGTTTATTCGACAGAATTAATGAAAAACTGTTTTTT CASSLFDRINEKLFF
TRBD2 NA TRBJ2-1 TRBV13 TGTGCCAGCACCCCGGGGGGGGGAACCTACAATGAGCAGTTCTTC CASTPGGGTYNEQFF
TRBD2 once TRBJ2-1 TRBV18 TGTGCCAGCTCACCACCTCCCGGGACTAGCGGGAGGAGCTCCTACAATGAGCAGTTCTTC CASSPPPGTSGRSSYNEQFF